This entry concerns a single T cell receptor (beta chain). Its antigen remains unknown. Regarding time point: blood 2 weeks post-SBRT. Stated treatment: 15 Gy SBRT to primary tumor, nephrectomy 4 weeks later. This entry belongs to a study of radiation and T cells in renal cell carcinoma. Study observations and caveats: Pretreatment tumor biopsies were lacking, so baseline clonotypes are unknown.

Sequenced by immunoSEQ multiplex PCR; TCRdb stores in-frame clones only, minus some. Counted here are some 58,000 clones, roughly 72% occurring once; the ten biggest clones make up about 7%. Sequenced material: blood, taken from a patient whose treatment included radiotherapy and nephrectomy. This receptor was taken from a man in his fifties or sixties with renal cell carcinoma.

The CDR3 here is CASSSRTGNQPQHF. The CDR3 nucleotides are TGTGCCAGTAGTAGCAGGACAGGTAATCAGCCCCAGCATTTT. This chain uses TRBV19 with TRBJ1-5; 7 bases align to TRBD1. The CDR3 sequence is 14 residues long. V lost 4 bases, J lost 4 bases, and 4 bases stayed unmatched. Germline V gene lookup returns CDR1 LNHDA and CDR2 SQIVND (reference sequence).